This T cell receptor (beta chain) was documented in a study of blood T cell repertoires in COVID-19. As for the study in general: Spain, Italy and the United States supplied samples that represented acute and convalescent COVID-19.

The ends were cut back, 6 bases at V and 5 bases at J, with 14 bases in the middle. Germline V gene lookup returns CDR1 SGHRS and CDR2 YFSETQ. The CDR3 runs to 13 residues. Patients in Seattle were enrolled during active infection, then followed longitudinally. Libraries were prepared by immunoSEQ multiplex PCR; TCRdb keeps only in-frame clonotypes and omits some of them. The repertoire has 270,000 or so clones, about 86% of them found once; the top ten carry more than 10%. The material sequenced was peripheral blood. The chain couples TRBV5-1 to TRBJ2-5; D perhaps matches TRBD2 (6 bases). The TCR originated in a woman aged 25 to 45 with COVID-19, enrolled during active disease. The DNA of the CDR3 is TGCGCCAGCAACAGTGGAGGGAGGGAGACCCAGTACTTC. This sequence encodes CASNSGGRETQYF.